These T cell receptor beta chains were read from a single sample in a study of shared clonotypes between healthy human individuals. Some clones are missing from TCRdb's copy, which holds only in-frame ones; the method was immunoSEQ multiplex PCR. Here the sample spans 800,000 to 1,200,000 clones, 78% being singletons. The sample taken for sequencing was memory CD4+ T cells from PBMCs. The receptors derive from a young man in good health. Some clones in this sample may be carry-over from other donors' samples. Both conserved end residues are part of each CDR3. D genes are given only for firm matches. Size is stated for part of the rows, as once, few or many counts, or as a class when the clone is expanded.

abundance | j_gene | len | d_gene | v_gene | CDR3aa | CDR3nt
once | TRBJ1-2 | 15 | - | TRBV27 | CASSSIRTERNGYTF | TGTGCCAGCAGTTCAATTCGGACAGAGAGGAATGGCTACACCTTC
once | TRBJ1-1 | 14 | - | TRBV27 | CASRMGRVNTEAFF | TGTGCCAGCCGGATGGGGAGGGTGAACACTGAAGCTTTCTTT
- | TRBJ2-5 | 12 | - | TRBV10-1 | CASRGTEETQYF | TGCGCCAGCAGGGGGACTGAAGAGACCCAGTACTTC
few | TRBJ2-7 | 15 | - | TRBV11-2 | CASTTDPVQSYEQYF | TGTGCCAGCACCACCGACCCGGTCCAATCCTACGAGCAGTACTTC
few | TRBJ1-5 | 14 | - | TRBV28 | CASSLWKVNQPQHF | TGTGCCAGCAGTTTATGGAAAGTGAATCAGCCCCAGCATTTT
- | TRBJ2-5 | 13 | TRBD2 | TRBV29-1 | CSAGGGAGETQYF | TGCAGCGCCGGGGGGGGAGCGGGAGAGACCCAGTACTTC
few | TRBJ2-7 | 14 | TRBD2 | TRBV5-1 | CASSREVGDYEQYF | TGCGCCAGCAGCCGGGAGGTGGGGGACTACGAGCAGTACTTC
- | TRBJ2-1 | 13 | - | TRBV28 | CASEARARNEQFF | TGTGCCAGCGAAGCCCGGGCCCGCAATGAGCAGTTCTTC
- | TRBJ1-1 | 13 | TRBD1 | TRBV7-8 | CASSWSTGGLAFF | TGTGCCAGCAGCTGGTCGACAGGGGGGTTAGCTTTCTTT
few | TRBJ2-3 | 16 | - | TRBV10-3 | CAISDQRSASTDTQYF | TGTGCCATCAGTGACCAGCGGTCCGCTAGCACAGATACGCAGTATTTT
once | TRBJ1-1 | 15 | - | TRBV6-6 | CASSPQGQGFTEAFF | TGTGCCAGCAGTCCCCAGGGGCAGGGGTTCACTGAAGCTTTCTTT
- | TRBJ2-5 | 13 | - | TRBV7-2 | CASSQARRQTQYF | TGTGCCAGCAGCCAGGCCAGACGTCAAACCCAGTACTTC
- | TRBJ1-5 | 14 | - | TRBV27 | CASSLQGKNQPQHF | TGTGCCAGCAGTTTACAGGGGAAAAATCAGCCCCAGCATTTT
- | TRBJ2-1 | 14 | - | TRBV10-3 | CAISELARGNEQFF | TGTGCCATCAGTGAGCTTGCCCGGGGGAATGAGCAGTTCTTC
- | TRBJ2-7 | 14 | TRBD2 | TRBV30 | CACVLAGGPYEQYF | TGTGCCTGCGTACTAGCGGGAGGGCCCTACGAGCAGTACTTC
once | TRBJ2-1 | 12 | - | TRBV5-1 | CASSLGEDRQFF | TGCGCCAGCAGCTTGGGGGAGGACAGGCAGTTCTTC
- | TRBJ1-2 | 12 | - | TRBV9 | CASSAGGRGYTF | TGTGCCAGCAGCGCCGGGGGAAGGGGCTACACCTTC
- | TRBJ2-1 | 13 | - | TRBV5-6 | CASSLEARGEQFF | TGTGCCAGCAGCCTAGAAGCTAGGGGTGAGCAGTTCTTC
few | TRBJ2-1 | 16 | TRBD2 | TRBV5-4 | CASSLAGLAGDREQFF | TGTGCCAGCAGCTTGGCCGGACTAGCGGGAGATCGGGAGCAGTTCTTC
- | TRBJ2-2 | 15 | TRBD1 | TRBV9 | CASSTGTGRTGELFF | TGTGCCAGCAGCACCGGGACAGGACGCACCGGGGAGCTGTTTTTT